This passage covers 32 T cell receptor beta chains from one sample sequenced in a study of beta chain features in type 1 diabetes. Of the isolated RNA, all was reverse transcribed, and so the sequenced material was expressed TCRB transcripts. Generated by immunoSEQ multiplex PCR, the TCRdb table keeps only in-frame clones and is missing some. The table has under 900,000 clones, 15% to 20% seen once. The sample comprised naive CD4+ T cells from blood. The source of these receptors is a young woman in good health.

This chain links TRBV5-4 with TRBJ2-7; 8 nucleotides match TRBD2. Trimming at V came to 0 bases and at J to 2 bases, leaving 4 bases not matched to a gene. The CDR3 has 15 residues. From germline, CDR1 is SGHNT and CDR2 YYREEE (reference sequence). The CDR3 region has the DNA TGTGCCAGCAGCTTGGACCTAGCGGGCCCCTACGAGCAGTACTTC. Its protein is CASSLDLAGPYEQYF.

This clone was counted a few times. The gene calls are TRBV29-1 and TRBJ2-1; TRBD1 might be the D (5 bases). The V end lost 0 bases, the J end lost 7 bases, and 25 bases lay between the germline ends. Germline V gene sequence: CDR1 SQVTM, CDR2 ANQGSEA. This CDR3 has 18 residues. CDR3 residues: CSVEDRARQGGIVNEQFF. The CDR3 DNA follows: TGCAGCGTTGAAGATAGGGCAAGGCAGGGTGGGATCGTAAATGAGCAGTTCTTC.

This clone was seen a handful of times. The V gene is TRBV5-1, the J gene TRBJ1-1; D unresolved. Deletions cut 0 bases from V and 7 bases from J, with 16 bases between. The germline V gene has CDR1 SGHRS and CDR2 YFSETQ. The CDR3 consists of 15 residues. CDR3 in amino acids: CASSLVTASVGEAFF. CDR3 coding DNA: TGCGCCAGCAGCTTGGTTACAGCGTCTGTCGGTGAAGCTTTCTTT. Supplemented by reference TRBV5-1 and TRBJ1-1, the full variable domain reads KAGVTQTPRYLIKTRGQQVTLSCSPISGHRSVSWYQQTPGQGLQFLFEYFSETQRNKGNFPGRFSGRQFSNSRSEMNVSTLELGDSALYLCASSLVTASVGEAFFGQGTRLTVV.

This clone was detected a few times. In DNA form, the CDR3 reads TGCGCCAGCAGCTCCCCGGCGGCTCAAGAGACCCAGTACTTC. Its protein product is CASSSPAAQETQYF. V and J are TRBV4-1 and TRBJ2-5, with D hard to call. The CDR3 sequence is 14 residues long. V lost 5 bases and J lost 2, with 12 bases in between. The germline CDR1 and CDR2 sequences are MGHRA and YSYEKL.

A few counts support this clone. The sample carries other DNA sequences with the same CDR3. The CDR3 region has the DNA TGTGCCATCAGGGCCACAGATACGCAGTATTTT. Residues: CAIRATDTQYF. This chain uses TRBV10-3 with TRBJ2-3; D not certain. This CDR3 spans 11 amino acids. Germline V lookup: CDR1 ENHRY, CDR2 SYGVKD. V lost 6 bases and J 2 bases, leaving 3 bases between the germline ends.

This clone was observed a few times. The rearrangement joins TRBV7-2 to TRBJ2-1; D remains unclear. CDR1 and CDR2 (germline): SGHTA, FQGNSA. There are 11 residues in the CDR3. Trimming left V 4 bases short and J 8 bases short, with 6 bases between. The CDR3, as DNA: TGTGCCAGCAGCTATCTCGATGAGCAGTTCTTC. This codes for CASSYLDEQFF.

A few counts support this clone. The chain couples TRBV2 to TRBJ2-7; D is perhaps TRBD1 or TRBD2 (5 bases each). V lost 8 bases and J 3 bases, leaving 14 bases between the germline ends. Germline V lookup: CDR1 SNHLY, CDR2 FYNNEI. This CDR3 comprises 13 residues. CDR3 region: CASRDGPLYEQYF. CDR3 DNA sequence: TGTGCCAGCCGGGACGGACCCCTCTACGAGCAGTACTTC.

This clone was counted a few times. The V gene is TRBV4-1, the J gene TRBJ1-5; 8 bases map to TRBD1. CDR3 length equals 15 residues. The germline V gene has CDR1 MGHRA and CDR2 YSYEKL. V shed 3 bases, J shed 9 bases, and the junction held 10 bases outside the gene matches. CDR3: CASSQGQAMNSPQHF. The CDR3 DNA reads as TGCGCCAGCAGCCAGGGACAGGCTATGAATTCGCCCCAGCATTTT.

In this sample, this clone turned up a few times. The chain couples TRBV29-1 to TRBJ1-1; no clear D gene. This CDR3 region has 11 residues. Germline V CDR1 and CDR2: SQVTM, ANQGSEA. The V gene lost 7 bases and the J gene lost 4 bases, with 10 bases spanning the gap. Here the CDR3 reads CSASKGTEAFF. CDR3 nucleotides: TGCAGCGCATCAAAGGGCACTGAAGCTTTCTTT.

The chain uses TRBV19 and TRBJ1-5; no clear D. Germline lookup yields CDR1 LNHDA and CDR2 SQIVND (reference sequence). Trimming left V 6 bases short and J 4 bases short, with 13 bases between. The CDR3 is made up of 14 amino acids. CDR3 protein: CASRKGLWNQPQHF. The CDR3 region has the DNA TGTGCCAGTAGAAAGGGTCTCTGGAATCAGCCCCAGCATTTT.

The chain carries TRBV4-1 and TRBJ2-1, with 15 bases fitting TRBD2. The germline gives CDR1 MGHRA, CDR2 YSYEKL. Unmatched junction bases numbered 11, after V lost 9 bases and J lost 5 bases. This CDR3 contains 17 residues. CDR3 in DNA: TGCGCCAGTAGAGGACTAGCGGGAGGGGTTTCCAACAATGAGCAGTTCTTC. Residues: CASRGLAGGVSNNEQFF.

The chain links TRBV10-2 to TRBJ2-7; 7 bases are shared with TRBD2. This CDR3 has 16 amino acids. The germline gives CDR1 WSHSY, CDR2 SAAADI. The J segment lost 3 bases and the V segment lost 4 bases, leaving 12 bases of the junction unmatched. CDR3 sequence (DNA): TGCGCCAGCAGTGCGGGATTAGCGGGTGGCCGCTACGAGCAGTACTTC. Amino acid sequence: CASSAGLAGGRYEQYF.

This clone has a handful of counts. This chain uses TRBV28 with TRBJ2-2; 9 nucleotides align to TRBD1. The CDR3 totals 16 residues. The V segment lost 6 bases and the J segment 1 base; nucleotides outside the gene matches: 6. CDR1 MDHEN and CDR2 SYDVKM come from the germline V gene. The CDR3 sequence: CASSRRTGVNTGELFF. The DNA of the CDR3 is TGTGCCAGCAGCCGACGGACAGGGGTGAACACCGGGGAGCTGTTTTTT.

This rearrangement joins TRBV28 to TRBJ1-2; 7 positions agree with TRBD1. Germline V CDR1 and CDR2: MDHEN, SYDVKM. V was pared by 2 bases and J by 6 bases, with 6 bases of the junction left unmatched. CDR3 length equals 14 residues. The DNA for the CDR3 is TGTGCCAGCAGTTTACTCGACAGGGCCCATGGCTACACCTTC. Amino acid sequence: CASSLLDRAHGYTF.

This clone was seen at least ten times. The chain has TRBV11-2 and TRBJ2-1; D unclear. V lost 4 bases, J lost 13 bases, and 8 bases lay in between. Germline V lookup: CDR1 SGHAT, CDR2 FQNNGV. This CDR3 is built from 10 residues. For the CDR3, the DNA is TGTGCCAGCAGCTCCCGGATCCAGTTCTTC. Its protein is CASSSRIQFF.

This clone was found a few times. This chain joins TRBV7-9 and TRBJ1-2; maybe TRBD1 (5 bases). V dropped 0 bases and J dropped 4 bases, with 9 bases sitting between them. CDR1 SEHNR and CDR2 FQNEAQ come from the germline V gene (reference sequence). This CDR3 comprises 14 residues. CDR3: CASSLAAGTYGYTF. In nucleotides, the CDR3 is TGTGCCAGCAGCTTAGCTGCAGGGACCTATGGCTACACCTTC. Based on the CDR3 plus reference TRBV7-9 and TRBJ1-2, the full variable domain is DTGVSQNPRHKITKRGQNVTFRCDPISEHNRLYWYRQTLGQGPEFLTYFQNEAQLEKSRLLSDRFSAERPKGSFSTLEIQRTEQGDSAMYLCASSLAAGTYGYTFGSGTRLTVV.

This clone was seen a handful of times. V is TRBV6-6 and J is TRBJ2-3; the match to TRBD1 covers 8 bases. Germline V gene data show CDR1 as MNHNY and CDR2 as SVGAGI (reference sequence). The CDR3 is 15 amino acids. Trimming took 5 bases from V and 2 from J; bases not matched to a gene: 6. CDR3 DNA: TGTGCCAGCAGTCTTGGACAGGGACACACAGATACGCAGTATTTT. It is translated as CASSLGQGHTDTQYF.

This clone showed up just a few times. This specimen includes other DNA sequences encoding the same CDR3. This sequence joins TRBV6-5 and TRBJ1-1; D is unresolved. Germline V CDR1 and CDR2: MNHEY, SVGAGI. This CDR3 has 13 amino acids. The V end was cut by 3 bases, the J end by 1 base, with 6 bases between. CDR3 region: CASSYRRNTEAFF. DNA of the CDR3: TGTGCCAGCAGTTATCGGCGGAACACTGAAGCTTTCTTT.

DNA for the CDR3: TGTGCCATCAGTGGGGGGACTAGCGGGAGAGGAGAGCAGTTCTTC. This gives the protein CAISGGTSGRGEQFF. V usage is TRBV10-3 and J usage is TRBJ2-1, with 14 bases lining up with TRBD2. This CDR3 region has 15 residues. CDR1 ENHRY and CDR2 SYGVKD come from the germline V gene. The trim removed 4 bases at V and 10 bases at J, leaving 6 bases unmatched.

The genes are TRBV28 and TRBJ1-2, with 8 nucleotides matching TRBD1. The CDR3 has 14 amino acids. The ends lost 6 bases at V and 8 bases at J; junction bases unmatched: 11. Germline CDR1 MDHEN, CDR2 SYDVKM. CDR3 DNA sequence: TGTGCCAGCAGGGGAGGACAGGGCGACTTGGGCTACACCTTC. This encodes CASRGGQGDLGYTF.

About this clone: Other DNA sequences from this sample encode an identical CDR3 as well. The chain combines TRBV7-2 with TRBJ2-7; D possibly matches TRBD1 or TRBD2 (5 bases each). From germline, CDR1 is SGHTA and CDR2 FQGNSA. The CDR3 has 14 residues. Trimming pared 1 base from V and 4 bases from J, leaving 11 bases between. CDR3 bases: TGTGCCAGCAGCTTAGGGGGACGGGAATACGAGCAGTACTTC. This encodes CASSLGGREYEQYF.

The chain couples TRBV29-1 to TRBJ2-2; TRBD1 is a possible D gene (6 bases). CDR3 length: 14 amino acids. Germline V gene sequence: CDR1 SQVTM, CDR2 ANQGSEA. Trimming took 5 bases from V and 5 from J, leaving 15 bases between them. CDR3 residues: CSVSDYRETGELFF. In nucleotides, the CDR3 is TGCAGCGTTTCCGACTACAGGGAAACCGGGGAGCTGTTTTTT.

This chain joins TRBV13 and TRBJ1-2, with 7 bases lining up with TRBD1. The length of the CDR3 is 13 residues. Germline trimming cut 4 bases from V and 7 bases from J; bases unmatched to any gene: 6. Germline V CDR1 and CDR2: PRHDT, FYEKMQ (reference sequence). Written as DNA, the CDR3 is TGTGCCAGCAGCTCCGGACAGGCAGCTGGCTACACCTTC. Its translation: CASSSGQAAGYTF.

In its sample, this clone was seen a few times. The chain's CDR3 is CASSQRTDLSTDTQYF. The DNA of the CDR3 is TGTGCCAGCAGCCAACGGACCGATCTTAGCACAGATACGCAGTATTTT. The chain employs TRBV4-2 and TRBJ2-3; no firm D call. Per the germline V gene, CDR1 is LGHNA and CDR2 is YNFKEQ. The V and J ends lost 2 bases and 0 bases respectively, with 12 bases between them. The CDR3 is made up of 16 amino acids.

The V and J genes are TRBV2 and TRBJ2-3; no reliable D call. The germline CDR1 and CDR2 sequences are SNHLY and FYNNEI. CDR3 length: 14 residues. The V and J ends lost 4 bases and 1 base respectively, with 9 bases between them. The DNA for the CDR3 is TGTGCCAGCAGTGCGGTAGGAGGCACAGATACGCAGTATTTT. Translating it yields CASSAVGGTDTQYF.

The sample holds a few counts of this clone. CDR3 nucleotides: TGTGCCAGCAGCACCAACCCCGGGGGACTAGTAGCCAAAAACATTCAGTACTTC. Its protein product is CASSTNPGGLVAKNIQYF. This sequence joins TRBV7-9 and TRBJ2-4; 8 bases are a match to TRBD2. CDR3 length: 18 residues. The V segment lost 5 bases and the J segment 0 bases; nucleotides outside the gene matches: 12. Germline V gene data show CDR1 as SEHNR and CDR2 as FQNEAQ (reference sequence).

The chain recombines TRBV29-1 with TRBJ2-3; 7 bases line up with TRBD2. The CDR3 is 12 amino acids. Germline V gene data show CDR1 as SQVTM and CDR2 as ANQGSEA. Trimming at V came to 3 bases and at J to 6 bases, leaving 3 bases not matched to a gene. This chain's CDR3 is CSVDGGLDTQYF. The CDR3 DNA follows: TGCAGCGTTGACGGGGGGTTGGATACGCAGTATTTT.

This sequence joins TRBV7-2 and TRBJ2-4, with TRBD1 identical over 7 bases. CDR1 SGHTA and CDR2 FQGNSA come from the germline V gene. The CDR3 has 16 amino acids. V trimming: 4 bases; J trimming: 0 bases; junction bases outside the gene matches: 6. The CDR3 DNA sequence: TGTGCCAGCAGCTCCTACAGGGGTTTAGCCAAAAACATTCAGTACTTC. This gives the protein CASSSYRGLAKNIQYF. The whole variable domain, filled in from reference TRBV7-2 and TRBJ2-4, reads GAGVSQSPSNKVTEKGKDVELRCDPISGHTALYWYRQSLGQGLEFLIYFQGNSAPDKSGLPSDRFSAERTGGSVSTLTIQRTQQEDSAVYLCASSSYRGLAKNIQYFGAGTRLSVL.

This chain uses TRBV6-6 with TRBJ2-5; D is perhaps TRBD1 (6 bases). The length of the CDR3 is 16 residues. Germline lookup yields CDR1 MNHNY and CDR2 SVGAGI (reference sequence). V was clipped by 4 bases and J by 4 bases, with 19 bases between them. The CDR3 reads CASSSKSQGRGETQYF. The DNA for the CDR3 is TGTGCCAGCAGTTCAAAATCACAGGGACGAGGAGAGACCCAGTACTTC.

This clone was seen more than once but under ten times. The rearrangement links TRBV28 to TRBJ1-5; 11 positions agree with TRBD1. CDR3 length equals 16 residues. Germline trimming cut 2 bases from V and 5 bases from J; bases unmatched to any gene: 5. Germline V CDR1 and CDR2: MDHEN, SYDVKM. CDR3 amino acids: CASSLGGQGVYQPQHF. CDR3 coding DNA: TGTGCCAGCAGTTTAGGGGGACAGGGGGTATATCAGCCCCAGCATTTT. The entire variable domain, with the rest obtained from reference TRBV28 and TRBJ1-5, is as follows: DVKVTQSSRYLVKRTGEKVFLECVQDMDHENMFWYRQDPGLGLRLIYFSYDVKMKEKGDIPEGYSVSREKKERFSLILESASTNQTSMYLCASSLGGQGVYQPQHFGDGTRLSIL.

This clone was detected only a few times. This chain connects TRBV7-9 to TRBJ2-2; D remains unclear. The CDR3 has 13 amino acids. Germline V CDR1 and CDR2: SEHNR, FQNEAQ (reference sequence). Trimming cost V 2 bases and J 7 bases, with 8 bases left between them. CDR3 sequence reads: CASSLLGSGELFF. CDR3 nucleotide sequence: TGTGCCAGCAGCTTATTGGGTAGCGGGGAGCTGTTTTTT.

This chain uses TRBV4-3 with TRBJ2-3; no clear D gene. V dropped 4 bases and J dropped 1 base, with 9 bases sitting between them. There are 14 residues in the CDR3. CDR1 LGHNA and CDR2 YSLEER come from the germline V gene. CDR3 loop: CASSLVGGTDTQYF. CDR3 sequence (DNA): TGCGCCAGCAGCCTTGTAGGTGGCACAGATACGCAGTATTTT.